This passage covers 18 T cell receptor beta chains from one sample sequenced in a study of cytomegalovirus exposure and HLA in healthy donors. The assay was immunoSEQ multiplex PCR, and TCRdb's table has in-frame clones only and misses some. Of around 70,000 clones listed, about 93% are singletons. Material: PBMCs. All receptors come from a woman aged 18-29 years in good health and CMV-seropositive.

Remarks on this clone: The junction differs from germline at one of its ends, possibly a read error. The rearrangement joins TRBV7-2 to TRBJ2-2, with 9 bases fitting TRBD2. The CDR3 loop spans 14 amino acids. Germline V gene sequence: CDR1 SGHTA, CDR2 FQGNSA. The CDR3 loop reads CASSIAGASGELFF. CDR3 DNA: TGTGCCAGCAGCATAGCGGGAGCCTCCGGGGAGCTGTTTTTT.

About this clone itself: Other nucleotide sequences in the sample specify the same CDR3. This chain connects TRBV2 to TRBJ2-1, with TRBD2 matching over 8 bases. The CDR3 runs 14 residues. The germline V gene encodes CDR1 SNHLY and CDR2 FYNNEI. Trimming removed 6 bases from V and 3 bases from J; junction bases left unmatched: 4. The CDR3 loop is CASSLSGVYNEQFF. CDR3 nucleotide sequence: TGTGCCAGCAGCCTTAGCGGGGTCTACAATGAGCAGTTCTTC.

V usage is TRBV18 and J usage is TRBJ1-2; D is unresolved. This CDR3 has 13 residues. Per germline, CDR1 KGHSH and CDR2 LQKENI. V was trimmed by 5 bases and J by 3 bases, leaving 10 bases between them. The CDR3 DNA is TGTGCCAGCTCATCCCAGGTGGACTATGGCTACACCTTC. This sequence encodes CASSSQVDYGYTF.

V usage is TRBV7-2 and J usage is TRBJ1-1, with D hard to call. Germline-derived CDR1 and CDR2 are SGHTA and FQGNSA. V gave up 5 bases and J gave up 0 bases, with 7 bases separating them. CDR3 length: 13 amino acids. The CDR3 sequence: CASSKSLNTEAFF. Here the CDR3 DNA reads TGTGCCAGCAGCAAGAGCCTGAACACTGAAGCTTTCTTT.

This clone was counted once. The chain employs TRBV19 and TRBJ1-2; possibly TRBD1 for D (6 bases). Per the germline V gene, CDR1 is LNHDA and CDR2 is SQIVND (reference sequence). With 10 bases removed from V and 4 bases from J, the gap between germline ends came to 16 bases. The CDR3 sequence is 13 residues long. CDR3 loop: CATADRVLYGYTF. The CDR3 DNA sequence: TGTGCCACCGCGGACAGAGTTCTCTATGGCTACACCTTC.

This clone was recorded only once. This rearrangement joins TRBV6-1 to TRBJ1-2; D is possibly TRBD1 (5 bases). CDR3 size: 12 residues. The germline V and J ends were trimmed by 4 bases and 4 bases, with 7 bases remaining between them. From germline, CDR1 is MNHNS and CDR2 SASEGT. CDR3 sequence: CASSADSYGYTF. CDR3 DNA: TGTGCCAGCAGTGCTGACAGCTATGGCTACACCTTC.

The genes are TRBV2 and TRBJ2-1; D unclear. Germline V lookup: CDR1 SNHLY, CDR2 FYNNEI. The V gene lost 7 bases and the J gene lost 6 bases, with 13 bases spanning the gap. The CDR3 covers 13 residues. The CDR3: CASTRGYLNEQFF. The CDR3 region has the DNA TGTGCCAGCACCCGCGGCTACCTCAATGAGCAGTTCTTC. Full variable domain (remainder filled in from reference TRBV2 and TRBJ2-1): EPEVTQTPSHQVTQMGQEVILRCVPISNHLYFYWYRQILGQKVEFLVSFYNNEISEKSEIFDDQFSVERPDGSNFTLKIRSTKLEDSAMYFCASTRGYLNEQFFGPGTRLTVL.

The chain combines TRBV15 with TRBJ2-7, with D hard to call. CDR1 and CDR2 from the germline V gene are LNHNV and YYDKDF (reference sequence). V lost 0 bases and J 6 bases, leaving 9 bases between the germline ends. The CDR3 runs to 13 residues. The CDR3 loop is CATSRDRVVEQYF. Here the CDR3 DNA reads TGTGCCACCAGCAGAGATCGGGTTGTCGAGCAGTACTTC.

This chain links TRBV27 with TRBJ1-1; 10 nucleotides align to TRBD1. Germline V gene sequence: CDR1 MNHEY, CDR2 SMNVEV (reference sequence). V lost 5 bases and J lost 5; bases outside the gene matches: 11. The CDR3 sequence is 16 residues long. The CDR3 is CASSPRQGATVTEAFF. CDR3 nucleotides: TGTGCCAGCAGTCCTCGACAGGGGGCCACGGTTACTGAAGCTTTCTTT.

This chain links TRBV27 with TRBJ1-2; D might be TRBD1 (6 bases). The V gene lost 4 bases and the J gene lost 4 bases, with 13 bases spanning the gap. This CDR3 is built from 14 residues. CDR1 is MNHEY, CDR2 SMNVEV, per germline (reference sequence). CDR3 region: CASSWDNLGYGYTF. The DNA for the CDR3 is TGTGCCAGCAGTTGGGACAATCTGGGCTATGGCTACACCTTC.

The CDR3 DNA reads as TGCGCCAGCAGCTTTTTCAGTCAAGAGACCCAGTACTTC. It encodes CASSFFSQETQYF. V and J are TRBV5-1 and TRBJ2-5; D remains unclear. V was shortened by 2 bases and J by 2 bases, with 7 bases between the two germline ends. The CDR3 sequence is 13 residues long. The germline gives CDR1 SGHRS, CDR2 YFSETQ.

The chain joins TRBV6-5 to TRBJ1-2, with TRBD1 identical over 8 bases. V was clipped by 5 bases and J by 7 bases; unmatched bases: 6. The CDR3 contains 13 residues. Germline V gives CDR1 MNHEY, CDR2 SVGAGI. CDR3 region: CASSPDRASGYTF. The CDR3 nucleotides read TGTGCCAGCAGTCCGGACAGGGCCTCTGGCTACACCTTC.

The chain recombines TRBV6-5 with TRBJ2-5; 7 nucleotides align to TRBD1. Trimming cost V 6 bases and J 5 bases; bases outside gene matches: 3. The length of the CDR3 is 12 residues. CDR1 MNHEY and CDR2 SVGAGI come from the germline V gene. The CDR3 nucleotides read TGTGCCAGCAGGACAGGGTTGGAGACCCAGTACTTC. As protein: CASRTGLETQYF.

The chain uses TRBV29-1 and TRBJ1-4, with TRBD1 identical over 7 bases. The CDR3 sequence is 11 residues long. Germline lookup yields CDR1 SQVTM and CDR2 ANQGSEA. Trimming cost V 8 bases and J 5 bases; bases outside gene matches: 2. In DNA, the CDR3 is TGCAGCACGGGACAGAATGAAAAACTGTTTTTT. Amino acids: CSTGQNEKLFF.

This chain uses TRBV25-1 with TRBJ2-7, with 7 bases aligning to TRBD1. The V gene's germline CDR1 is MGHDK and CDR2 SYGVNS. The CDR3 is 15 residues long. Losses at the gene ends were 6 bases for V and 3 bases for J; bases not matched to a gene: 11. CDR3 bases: TGTGCCAGCAGCTCCTCGACAGGGATTCGCTACGAGCAGTACTTC. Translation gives CASSSSTGIRYEQYF.

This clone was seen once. CDR3 nucleotides: TGTGCCAGCAGCCCCGGGGGAGGCGCACACACCGGGGAGCTGTTTTTT. It is translated as CASSPGGGAHTGELFF. This chain connects TRBV9 to TRBJ2-2, with TRBD2 as a possible D gene (6 bases). The V gene lost 4 bases and the J gene lost 3 bases, with 16 bases spanning the gap. The CDR3 is 16 amino acids. From germline, CDR1 is SGDLS and CDR2 YYNGEE.

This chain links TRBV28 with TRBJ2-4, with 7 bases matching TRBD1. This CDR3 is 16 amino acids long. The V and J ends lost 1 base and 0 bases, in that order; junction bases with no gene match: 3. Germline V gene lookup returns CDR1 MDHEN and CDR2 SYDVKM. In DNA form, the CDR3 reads TGTGCCAGCAGTTTATATCAGGGGGTAGCCAAAAACATTCAGTACTTC. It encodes CASSLYQGVAKNIQYF.

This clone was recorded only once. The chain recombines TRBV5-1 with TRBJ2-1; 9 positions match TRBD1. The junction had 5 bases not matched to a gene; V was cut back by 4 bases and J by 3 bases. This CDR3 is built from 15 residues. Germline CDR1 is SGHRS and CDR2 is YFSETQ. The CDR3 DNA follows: TGCGCCAGCAGCCCGGGACAGGGATTCTACAATGAGCAGTTCTTC. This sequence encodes CASSPGQGFYNEQFF.